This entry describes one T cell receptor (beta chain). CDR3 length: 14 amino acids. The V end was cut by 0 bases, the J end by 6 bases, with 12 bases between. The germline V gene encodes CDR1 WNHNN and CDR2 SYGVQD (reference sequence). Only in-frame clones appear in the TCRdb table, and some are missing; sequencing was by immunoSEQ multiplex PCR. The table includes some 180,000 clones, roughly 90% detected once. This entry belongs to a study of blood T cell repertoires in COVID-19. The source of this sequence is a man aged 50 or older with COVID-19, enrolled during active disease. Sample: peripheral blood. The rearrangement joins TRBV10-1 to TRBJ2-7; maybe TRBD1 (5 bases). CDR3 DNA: TGCGCCAGCAGTGAGTCCGGGCAGGGCGTCGAGCAGTACTTC. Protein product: CASSESGQGVEQYF.